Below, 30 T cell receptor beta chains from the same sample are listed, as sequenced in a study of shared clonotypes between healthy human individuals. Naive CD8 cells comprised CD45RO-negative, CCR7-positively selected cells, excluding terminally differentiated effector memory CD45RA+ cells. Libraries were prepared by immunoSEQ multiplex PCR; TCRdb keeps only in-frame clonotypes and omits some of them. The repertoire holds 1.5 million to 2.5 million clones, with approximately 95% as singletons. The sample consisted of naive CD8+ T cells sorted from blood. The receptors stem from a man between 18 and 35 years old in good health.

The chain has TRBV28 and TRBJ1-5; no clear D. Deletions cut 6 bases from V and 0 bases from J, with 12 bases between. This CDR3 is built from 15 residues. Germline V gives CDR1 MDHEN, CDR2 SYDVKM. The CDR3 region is CASRSRAGSNQPQHF. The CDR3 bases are TGTGCCAGCAGGTCCCGGGCCGGTAGCAATCAGCCCCAGCATTTT.

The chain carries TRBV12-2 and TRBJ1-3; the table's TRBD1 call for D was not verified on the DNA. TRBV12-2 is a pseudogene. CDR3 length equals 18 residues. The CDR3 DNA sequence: TGTGCAAGTCGCTTAGGGGTGGGACAGCCCCACTCTGGAAACACCATATATTTT. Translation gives CASRLGVGQPHSGNTIYF.

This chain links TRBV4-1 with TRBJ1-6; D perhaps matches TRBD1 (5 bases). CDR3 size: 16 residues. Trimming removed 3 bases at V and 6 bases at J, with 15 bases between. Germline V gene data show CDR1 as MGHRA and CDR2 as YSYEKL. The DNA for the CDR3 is TGCGCCAGCAGCCACAAACAGGATCTCCTTAATTCACCCCTCCACTTT. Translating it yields CASSHKQDLLNSPLHF.

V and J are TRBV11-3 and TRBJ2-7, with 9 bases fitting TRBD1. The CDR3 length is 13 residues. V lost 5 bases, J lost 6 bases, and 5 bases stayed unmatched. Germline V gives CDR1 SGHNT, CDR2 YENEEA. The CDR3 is CASSDGTGSEQYF. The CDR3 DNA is TGTGCCAGCAGCGACGGGACAGGGAGCGAGCAGTACTTC.

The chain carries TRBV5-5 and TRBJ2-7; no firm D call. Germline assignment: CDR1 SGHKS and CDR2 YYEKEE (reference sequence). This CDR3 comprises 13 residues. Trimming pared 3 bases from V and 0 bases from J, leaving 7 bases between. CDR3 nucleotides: TGTGCCAGCAGCTCGGACGGCTCCTACGAGCAGTACTTC. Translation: CASSSDGSYEQYF.

The CDR3 region is CSAYSSATDTQYF. CDR3 DNA sequence: TGCAGCGCGTACTCAAGTGCCACAGATACGCAGTATTTT. The chain joins TRBV29-1 to TRBJ2-3, with unresolved D. Germline assignment: CDR1 SQVTM and CDR2 ANQGSEA. V lost 7 bases and J 2 bases, leaving 13 bases between the germline ends. The CDR3 contains 13 residues.

CDR3 nucleotides: TGCAGCGTTGGGTGGCAAGCCTACGAGCAGTACTTC. It yields the protein CSVGWQAYEQYF. The J gene is TRBJ2-7, the V gene TRBV29-1; unclear D gene. V was cut by 4 bases and J by 2 bases, with 9 bases left in between. CDR3 length: 12 residues. Germline V gene sequence: CDR1 SQVTM, CDR2 ANQGSEA.

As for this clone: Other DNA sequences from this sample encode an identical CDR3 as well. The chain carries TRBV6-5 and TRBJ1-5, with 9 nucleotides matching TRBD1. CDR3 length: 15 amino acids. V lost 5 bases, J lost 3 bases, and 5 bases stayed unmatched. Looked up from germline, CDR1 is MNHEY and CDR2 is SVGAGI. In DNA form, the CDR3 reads TGTGCCAGCAGTAGCGGGACAGGGCTCAATCAGCCCCAGCATTTT. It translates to CASSSGTGLNQPQHF.

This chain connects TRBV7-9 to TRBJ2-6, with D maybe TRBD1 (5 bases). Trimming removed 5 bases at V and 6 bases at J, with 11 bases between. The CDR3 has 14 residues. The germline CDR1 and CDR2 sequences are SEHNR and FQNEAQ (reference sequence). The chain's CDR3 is CASSITTEANVLTF. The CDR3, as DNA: TGTGCCAGCAGCATTACGACAGAGGCCAACGTCCTGACTTTC.

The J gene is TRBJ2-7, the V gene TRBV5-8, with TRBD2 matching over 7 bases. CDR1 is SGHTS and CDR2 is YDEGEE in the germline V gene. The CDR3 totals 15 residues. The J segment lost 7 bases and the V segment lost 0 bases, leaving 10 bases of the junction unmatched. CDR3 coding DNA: TGTGCCAGCAGCTTGGTGGGGGAGGGCCGCTGGGAGCAGTACTTC. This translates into CASSLVGEGRWEQYF.

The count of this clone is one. The CDR3 spells CASGLDLSVAEQYF. The CDR3 region has the DNA TGTGCTAGTGGTTTGGATCTGTCCGTGGCCGAGCAGTACTTC. The V call is TRBV12-5, the J call TRBJ2-7; D remains unclear. The V end lost 1 base, the J end lost 6 bases, and 13 bases lay between the germline ends. This CDR3 comprises 14 residues. Germline V lookup: CDR1 LGHNT, CDR2 FRNRAP.

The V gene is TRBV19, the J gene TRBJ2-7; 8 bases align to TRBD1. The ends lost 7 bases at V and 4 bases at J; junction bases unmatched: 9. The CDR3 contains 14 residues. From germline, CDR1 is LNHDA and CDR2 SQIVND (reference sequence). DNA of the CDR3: TGTGCCAGTAAAAAGACAGGGGACGGATACGAGCAGTACTTC. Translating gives CASKKTGDGYEQYF.

CDR3 sequence (DNA): TGTGCCAGCAGCGTGCCCCCCGGGACAGGGATGTACGAGCAGTACTTC. Its protein product is CASSVPPGTGMYEQYF. The gene calls are TRBV5-5 and TRBJ2-7, with 9 positions matching TRBD1. Per germline, CDR1 SGHKS and CDR2 YYEKEE (reference sequence). V lost 4 bases and J lost 4; bases outside the gene matches: 12. CDR3 length: 16 amino acids.

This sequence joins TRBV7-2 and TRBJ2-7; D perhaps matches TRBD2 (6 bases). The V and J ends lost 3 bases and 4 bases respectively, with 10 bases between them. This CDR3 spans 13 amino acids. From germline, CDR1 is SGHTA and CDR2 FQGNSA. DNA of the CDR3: TGTGCCAGCAGCTTCCCGGGGGTTTACGAGCAGTACTTC. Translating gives CASSFPGVYEQYF.

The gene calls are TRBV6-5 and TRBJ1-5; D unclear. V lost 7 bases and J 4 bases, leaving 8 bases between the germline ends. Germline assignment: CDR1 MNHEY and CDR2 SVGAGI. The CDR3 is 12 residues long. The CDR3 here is CASKGGNQPQHF. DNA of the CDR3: TGTGCCAGCAAGGGAGGGAATCAGCCCCAGCATTTT.

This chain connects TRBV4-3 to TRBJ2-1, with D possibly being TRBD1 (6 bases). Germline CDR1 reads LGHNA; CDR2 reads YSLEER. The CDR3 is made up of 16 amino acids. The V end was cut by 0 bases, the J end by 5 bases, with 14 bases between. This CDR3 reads CASSQDYPGEDNEQFF. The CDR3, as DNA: TGCGCCAGCAGCCAAGATTACCCAGGGGAAGACAATGAGCAGTTCTTC.

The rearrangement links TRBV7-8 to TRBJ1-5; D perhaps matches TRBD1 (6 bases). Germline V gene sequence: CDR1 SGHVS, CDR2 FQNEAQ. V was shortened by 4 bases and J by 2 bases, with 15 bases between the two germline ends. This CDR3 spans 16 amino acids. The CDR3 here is CASSSQGPIGNQPQHF. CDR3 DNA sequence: TGTGCCAGCAGCTCGCAGGGGCCGATAGGCAATCAGCCCCAGCATTTT.

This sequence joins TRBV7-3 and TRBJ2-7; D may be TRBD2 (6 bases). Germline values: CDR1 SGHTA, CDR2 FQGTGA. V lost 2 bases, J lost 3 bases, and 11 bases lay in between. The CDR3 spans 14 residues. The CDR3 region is CASSLYAGNYEQYF. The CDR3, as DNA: TGTGCCAGCAGCTTATACGCGGGGAACTACGAGCAGTACTTC.

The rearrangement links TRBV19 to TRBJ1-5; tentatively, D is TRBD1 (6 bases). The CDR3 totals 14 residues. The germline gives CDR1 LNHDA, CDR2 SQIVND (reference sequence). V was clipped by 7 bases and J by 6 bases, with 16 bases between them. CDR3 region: CASTIGGFGQPQHF. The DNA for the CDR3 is TGTGCCAGTACCATAGGGGGGTTCGGTCAGCCCCAGCATTTT.

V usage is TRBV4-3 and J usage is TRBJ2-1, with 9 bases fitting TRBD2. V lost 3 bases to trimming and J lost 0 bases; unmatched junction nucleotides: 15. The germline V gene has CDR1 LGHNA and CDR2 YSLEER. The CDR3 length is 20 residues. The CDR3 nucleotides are TGCGCCAGCAGCCATGATTGGATACTAGCGGGCACCAGCTCCTACAATGAGCAGTTCTTC. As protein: CASSHDWILAGTSSYNEQFF.

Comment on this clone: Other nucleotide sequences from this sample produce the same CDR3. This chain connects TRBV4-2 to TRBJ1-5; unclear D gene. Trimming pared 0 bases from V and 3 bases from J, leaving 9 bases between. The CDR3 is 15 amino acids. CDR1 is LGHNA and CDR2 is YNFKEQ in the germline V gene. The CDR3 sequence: CASSQDEGPNQPQHF. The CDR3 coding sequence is TGTGCCAGCAGCCAAGATGAGGGCCCCAATCAGCCCCAGCATTTT.

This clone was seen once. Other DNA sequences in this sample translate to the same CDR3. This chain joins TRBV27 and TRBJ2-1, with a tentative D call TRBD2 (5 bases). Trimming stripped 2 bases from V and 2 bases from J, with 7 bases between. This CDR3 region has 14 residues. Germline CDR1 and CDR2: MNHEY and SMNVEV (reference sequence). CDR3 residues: CASSLAGTYNEQFF. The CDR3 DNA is TGTGCCAGCAGTTTAGCGGGCACCTACAATGAGCAGTTCTTC.

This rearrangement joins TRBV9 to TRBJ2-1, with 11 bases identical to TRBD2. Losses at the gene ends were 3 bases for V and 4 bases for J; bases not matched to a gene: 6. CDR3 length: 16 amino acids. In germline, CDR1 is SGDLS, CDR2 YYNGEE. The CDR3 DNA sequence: TGTGCCAGCAGCGCCTCCGGGACTAGCGGATACAATGAGCAGTTCTTC. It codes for CASSASGTSGYNEQFF.

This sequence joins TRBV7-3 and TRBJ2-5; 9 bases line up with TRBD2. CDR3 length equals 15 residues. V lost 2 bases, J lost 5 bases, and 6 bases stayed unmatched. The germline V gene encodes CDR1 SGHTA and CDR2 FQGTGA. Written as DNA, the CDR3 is TGTGCCAGCAGCTTATATAGTAGCGGGGGTGAGACCCAGTACTTC. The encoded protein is CASSLYSSGGETQYF.

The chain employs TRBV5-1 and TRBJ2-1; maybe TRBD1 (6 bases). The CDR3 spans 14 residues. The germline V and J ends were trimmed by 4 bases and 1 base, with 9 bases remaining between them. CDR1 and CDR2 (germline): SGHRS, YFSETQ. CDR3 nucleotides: TGCGCCAGCAGCGCGGACAGATCCTACAATGAGCAGTTCTTC. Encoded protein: CASSADRSYNEQFF.

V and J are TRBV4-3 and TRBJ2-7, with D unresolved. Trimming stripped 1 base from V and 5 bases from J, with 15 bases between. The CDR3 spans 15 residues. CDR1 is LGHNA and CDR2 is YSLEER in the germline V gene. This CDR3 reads CASSQGTARDHEQYF. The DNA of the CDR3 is TGCGCCAGCAGCCAAGGTACAGCCAGAGATCACGAGCAGTACTTC.

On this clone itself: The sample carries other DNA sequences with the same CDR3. The CDR3 nucleotides are TGTGCCAGCAGCGTAGCTGGGGACACCATATATTTT. This translates into CASSVAGDTIYF. V and J are TRBV9 and TRBJ1-3; unclear D gene. Looked up from germline, CDR1 is SGDLS and CDR2 is YYNGEE. The V end was cut by 0 bases, the J end by 8 bases, with 6 bases between. CDR3 length: 12 amino acids.

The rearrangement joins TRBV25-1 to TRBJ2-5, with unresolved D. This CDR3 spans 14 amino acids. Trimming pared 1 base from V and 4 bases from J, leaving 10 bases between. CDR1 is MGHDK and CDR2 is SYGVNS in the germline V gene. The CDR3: CASSEWNFPETQYF. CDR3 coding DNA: TGTGCCAGCAGTGAATGGAACTTTCCAGAGACCCAGTACTTC. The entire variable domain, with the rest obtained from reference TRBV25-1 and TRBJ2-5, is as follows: EADIYQTPRYLVIGTGKKITLECSQTMGHDKMYWYQQDPGMELHLIHYSYGVNSTEKGDLSSESTVSRIRTEHFPLTLESARPSHTSQYLCASSEWNFPETQYFGPGTRLLVL.

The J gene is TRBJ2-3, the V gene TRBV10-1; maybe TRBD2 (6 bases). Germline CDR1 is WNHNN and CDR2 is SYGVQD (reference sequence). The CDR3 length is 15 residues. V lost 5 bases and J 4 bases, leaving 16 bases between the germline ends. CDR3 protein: CASSTGTLLSDTQYF. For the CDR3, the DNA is TGCGCCAGCAGTACCGGGACTCTTCTTTCAGATACGCAGTATTTT.

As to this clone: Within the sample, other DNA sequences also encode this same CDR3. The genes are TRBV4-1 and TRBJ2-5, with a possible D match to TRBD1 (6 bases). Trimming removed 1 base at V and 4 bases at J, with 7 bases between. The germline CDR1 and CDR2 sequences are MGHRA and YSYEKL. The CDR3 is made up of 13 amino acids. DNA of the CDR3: TGCGCCAGCAGCCAAGTGGGGGCAGAGACCCAGTACTTC. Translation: CASSQVGAETQYF.